The 30 T cell receptor beta chains reported below all come from one sample, sequenced in a study of shared clonotypes between healthy human individuals. Assay used: immunoSEQ multiplex PCR; TCRdb lists only in-frame clones, some missing. Here the sample spans over 2,000,000 clones, about 93% being singletons. Selected positively for CCR7 and CD45RO-negative, naive CD8 cells excluded terminally differentiated effector memory CD45RA+ cells. The sample was naive CD8+ T cells from PBMCs. These receptors all come from a man aged 18 to 30 in good health. Some clones in this sample may be carry-over from other donors' samples.

The chain links TRBV7-6 to TRBJ1-3; the D gene is possibly TRBD1 (5 bases). Trimming pared 1 base from V and 4 bases from J, leaving 11 bases between. The CDR3 length is 15 residues. Germline-derived CDR1 and CDR2 are SGHVS and FNYEAQ. The CDR3 DNA is TGTGCCAGCAGCTTAGGCGGGGCCGCGGGAAACACCATATATTTT. Protein sequence: CASSLGGAAGNTIYF.

The chain carries TRBV19 and TRBJ1-2, with 7 bases identical to TRBD1. Trimming took 6 bases from V and 1 from J; bases not matched to a gene: 14. Per germline, CDR1 LNHDA and CDR2 SQIVND (reference sequence). This CDR3 is 17 amino acids long. This chain's CDR3 is CASSSSRDSFNNYGYTF. DNA for the CDR3: TGTGCCAGTAGCTCTTCCCGGGACAGTTTTAATAACTATGGCTACACCTTC. Variable domain in full (rest from reference TRBV19 and TRBJ1-2): DGGITQSPKYLFRKEGQNVTLSCEQNLNHDAMYWYRQDPGQGLRLIYYSQIVNDFQKGDIAEGYSVSREKKESFPLTVTSAQKNPTAFYLCASSSSRDSFNNYGYTFGSGTRLTVV.

With respect to this clone: At the DNA level, this CDR3 is encoded by other sequences in the same sample as well. The chain employs TRBV7-9 and TRBJ2-7; no clear D gene. The germline gives CDR1 SEHNR, CDR2 FQNEAQ (reference sequence). V lost 4 bases and J lost 4, with 11 bases in between. The CDR3 runs 13 residues. The CDR3 DNA reads as TGTGCCAGCAGCTCCGCCTCTTCATACGAGCAGTACTTC. Encoded protein: CASSSASSYEQYF.

As DNA, the CDR3 is TGTGCCAGCAGTCTCTCGATCCGGGACATCTCCTACGAGCAGTACTTC. Protein sequence: CASSLSIRDISYEQYF. The chain employs TRBV28 and TRBJ2-7; D might be TRBD1 (6 bases). The germline V gene has CDR1 MDHEN and CDR2 SYDVKM. Deletions cut 5 bases from V and 0 bases from J, with 17 bases between. This CDR3 comprises 16 residues.

The chain joins TRBV19 to TRBJ1-5; D unresolved. The germline V and J ends were trimmed by 1 base and 0 bases, with 13 bases remaining between them. The CDR3 is made up of 17 amino acids. The germline CDR1 and CDR2 sequences are LNHDA and SQIVND (reference sequence). This chain's CDR3 is CASSIGDGSISNQPQHF. DNA for the CDR3: TGTGCCAGTAGTATAGGTGATGGGTCCATTAGCAATCAGCCCCAGCATTTT.

For the CDR3, the DNA is TGTGCCAGCAGCGTAGGGAGGATGTCGGGCACTGAAGCTTTCTTT. This gives the protein CASSVGRMSGTEAFF. This chain uses TRBV9 with TRBJ1-1; no definite D call. There are 15 residues in the CDR3. In germline, CDR1 is SGDLS, CDR2 YYNGEE. V shed 0 bases and J shed 4 bases, with 13 bases lying between them.

The chain couples TRBV11-2 to TRBJ1-1; the match to TRBD1 covers 9 bases. With V trimmed by 1 base and J by 2 bases, 8 bases remained unmatched. CDR1 is SGHAT and CDR2 is FQNNGV in the germline V gene. The CDR3 loop spans 17 amino acids. The CDR3 sequence is CASSLVFGDRVNTEAFF. Written as DNA, the CDR3 is TGTGCCAGCAGCTTAGTTTTTGGGGACAGGGTTAACACTGAAGCTTTCTTT.

The chain is built from TRBV28 and TRBJ2-2, with D possibly TRBD1 on 6 matching bases. This CDR3 comprises 16 residues. V shed 3 bases and J shed 6 bases, with 17 bases lying between them. Per the germline V gene, CDR1 is MDHEN and CDR2 is SYDVKM. The chain's CDR3 is CASSLVRQGSAGELFF. CDR3 nucleotides: TGTGCCAGCAGTTTGGTGCGGCAGGGGAGCGCCGGGGAGCTGTTTTTT.

The genes are TRBV28 and TRBJ2-2; 8 nucleotides line up with TRBD2. Trimming at V came to 6 bases and at J to 3 bases, leaving 6 bases not matched to a gene. The germline V gene encodes CDR1 MDHEN and CDR2 SYDVKM. The CDR3 is made up of 15 amino acids. CDR3 sequence reads: CASRPAGADTGELFF. For the CDR3, the DNA is TGTGCCAGCAGGCCAGCGGGAGCGGACACCGGGGAGCTGTTTTTT. The full variable domain, its missing parts supplied by reference TRBV28 and TRBJ2-2, is DVKVTQSSRYLVKRTGEKVFLECVQDMDHENMFWYRQDPGLGLRLIYFSYDVKMKEKGDIPEGYSVSREKKERFSLILESASTNQTSMYLCASRPAGADTGELFFGEGSRLTVL.

The V gene is TRBV9, the J gene TRBJ1-2; D is unclear. V was pared by 4 bases and J by 1 base, with 14 bases between. Germline-derived CDR1 and CDR2 are SGDLS and YYNGEE. This CDR3 spans 15 amino acids. The CDR3 nucleotides read TGTGCCAGCAGCACAAGCCCAGATCTTAACTATGGCTACACCTTC. Translated: CASSTSPDLNYGYTF.

This chain connects TRBV9 to TRBJ2-2; 10 positions match TRBD1. Losses at the gene ends were 3 bases for V and 5 bases for J; bases not matched to a gene: 10. CDR1 is SGDLS and CDR2 is YYNGEE in the germline V gene. This CDR3 spans 17 amino acids. The CDR3 spells CASSGWDRGLTTGELFF. The CDR3 region has the DNA TGTGCCAGCAGCGGATGGGACAGGGGACTTACGACCGGGGAGCTGTTTTTT. The complete variable domain, with remaining parts taken from reference TRBV9 and TRBJ2-2, reads DSGVTQTPKHLITATGQRVTLRCSPRSGDLSVYWYQQSLDQGLQFLIQYYNGEERAKGNILERFSAQQFPDLHSELNLSSLELGDSALYFCASSGWDRGLTTGELFFGEGSRLTVL.

J is TRBJ2-7 and V is TRBV10-3; tentatively, D is TRBD2 (5 bases). There are 17 residues in the CDR3. CDR1 and CDR2 from the germline V gene are ENHRY and SYGVKD. V lost 4 bases, J lost 0 bases, and 19 bases lay in between. The CDR3 coding sequence is TGTGCCATCAGTGTTGTTTTGGCGGGCGCACCCTCCTACGAGCAGTACTTC. It encodes CAISVVLAGAPSYEQYF.

The chain has TRBV7-2 and TRBJ2-3; D not certain. Per germline, CDR1 SGHTA and CDR2 FQGNSA. The CDR3 spans 12 residues. The V end lost 3 bases, the J end lost 8 bases, and 9 bases lay between the germline ends. CDR3 residues: CASSFPYGTQYF. The CDR3 bases are TGTGCCAGCAGCTTCCCCTACGGTACGCAGTATTTT.

The chain carries TRBV5-1 and TRBJ2-7; 7 nucleotides line up with TRBD2. The CDR3 totals 14 residues. In germline, CDR1 is SGHRS, CDR2 YFSETQ. With 4 bases clipped from V and 0 bases from J, the junction kept 4 bases outside the gene matches. The CDR3 sequence is CASSIRTSSYEQYF. DNA for the CDR3: TGCGCCAGCAGCATCCGGACTAGCTCCTACGAGCAGTACTTC.

V and J are TRBV6-1 and TRBJ2-7, with D perhaps matching TRBD1 (6 bases). Germline loops: CDR1 MNHNS, CDR2 SASEGT. Trimming pared 5 bases from V and 6 bases from J, leaving 20 bases between. The CDR3 loop spans 15 amino acids. The CDR3 spells CASSPSAGTNFEQYF. The DNA of the CDR3 is TGTGCCAGCAGTCCCTCAGCCGGGACAAACTTCGAGCAGTACTTC.

The chain employs TRBV5-6 and TRBJ2-1; 7 positions match TRBD2. The CDR3 sequence is 17 residues long. The germline CDR1 and CDR2 sequences are SGHDT and YYEEEE. V lost 4 bases, J lost 4 bases, and 14 bases stayed unmatched. The chain's CDR3 is CASSGVGRGRWYNEQFF. The CDR3, as DNA: TGTGCCAGCAGCGGAGTGGGGCGCGGGAGATGGTACAATGAGCAGTTCTTC.

The chain links TRBV5-5 to TRBJ2-5, with 9 bases lining up with TRBD2. Judging by the DNA end, TRBJ2-7 fits better; the J call may be wrong. This CDR3 comprises 15 residues. Germline V lookup: CDR1 SGHKS, CDR2 YYEKEE (reference sequence). The CDR3 sequence: CASRRPGTSSYEQYF. The CDR3 DNA reads as TGTGCCAGCAGACGCCCCGGGACTAGCAGTTACGAGCAGTACTTC.

The CDR3 DNA reads TGTGCCAGCTCGCCGGGCTCGAGCCCAGATACGCAGTATTTT. It is translated as CASSPGSSPDTQYF. V is TRBV18 and J is TRBJ2-3, with D unclear. Germline V gene lookup returns CDR1 KGHSH and CDR2 LQKENI. The CDR3 is made up of 14 amino acids. The V end lost 6 bases, the J end lost 4 bases, and 14 bases lay between the germline ends. The whole variable domain, remainder taken from reference TRBV18 and TRBJ2-3, is NAGVMQNPRHLVRRRGQEARLRCSPMKGHSHVYWYRQLPEEGLKFMVYLQKENIIDESGMPKERFSAEFPKEGPSILRIQQVVRGDSAAYFCASSPGSSPDTQYFGPGTRLTVL.

CDR3 loop: CASSPGRILADTQYF. The CDR3, as DNA: TGTGCCAGCAGTCCGGGGCGGATTTTGGCAGATACGCAGTATTTT. The chain employs TRBV28 and TRBJ2-3; either TRBD1 or TRBD2 may fit D (5 bases each). Trimming left V 5 bases short and J 4 bases short, with 16 bases between. The CDR3 consists of 15 residues. Germline loops: CDR1 MDHEN, CDR2 SYDVKM.

The gene calls are TRBV2 and TRBJ1-1, with D perhaps matching TRBD1 (6 bases). The germline V gene has CDR1 SNHLY and CDR2 FYNNEI. The CDR3 has 16 residues. V lost 4 bases to trimming and J lost 1 base, with 16 bases between them. The CDR3 bases are TGTGCCAGCAGTGGAGAGACAGGCCCCTCGAACACTGAAGCTTTCTTT. This translates into CASSGETGPSNTEAFF.

Concerning this clone itself: Other nucleotide sequences in the sample specify the same CDR3. The chain employs TRBV27 and TRBJ1-5; the D gene is possibly TRBD1 (5 bases). V was trimmed by 6 bases and J by 6 bases, leaving 12 bases between them. The CDR3 has 13 amino acids. Germline CDR1 MNHEY, CDR2 SMNVEV (reference sequence). CDR3 loop: CASSPRGGQPQHF. CDR3 bases: TGTGCCAGCAGCCCTAGGGGAGGTCAGCCCCAGCATTTT.

V usage is TRBV15 and J usage is TRBJ2-7, with a tentative D call TRBD1 (5 bases). Germline CDR1 and CDR2: LNHNV and YYDKDF (reference sequence). The CDR3 is made up of 15 amino acids. Trimming stripped 3 bases from V and 3 bases from J, with 15 bases between. The CDR3 loop reads CATSSRALTVYEQYF. CDR3 in DNA: TGTGCCACCAGCAGCAGGGCCCTGACGGTCTACGAGCAGTACTTC.

This clone was counted a few times. Other DNA sequences of this sample code for an identical CDR3. V gene TRBV7-9 combines with J gene TRBJ2-2; D is uncertain. This CDR3 contains 14 residues. The V end lost 3 bases, the J end lost 1 base, and 6 bases lay between the germline ends. Germline CDR1 SEHNR, CDR2 FQNEAQ (reference sequence). Here the CDR3 reads CASSLALNTGELFF. CDR3 bases: TGTGCCAGCAGCTTGGCTCTGAACACCGGGGAGCTGTTTTTT.

The chain joins TRBV11-2 to TRBJ1-1; D unresolved. CDR3 size: 13 residues. Trimming removed 2 bases from V and 0 bases from J, with 4 bases in between. Germline CDR1 reads SGHAT; CDR2 reads FQNNGV. The CDR3 protein is CASSLFVNTEAFF. The CDR3 DNA is TGTGCCAGCAGCTTATTTGTGAACACTGAAGCTTTCTTT.

This clone came up a few times. The gene calls are TRBV7-9 and TRBJ2-2; 11 bases match TRBD2. V shed 4 bases, J shed 2 bases, and the junction held 3 bases outside the gene matches. This CDR3 is built from 16 residues. Germline values: CDR1 SEHNR, CDR2 FQNEAQ (reference sequence). The CDR3 loop is CASSSGLADNTGELFF. For the CDR3, the DNA is TGTGCCAGCAGCTCGGGACTAGCGGATAACACCGGGGAGCTGTTTTTT. The full variable domain, rest sourced from reference TRBV7-9 and TRBJ2-2, is DTGVSQNPRHKITKRGQNVTFRCDPISEHNRLYWYRQTLGQGPEFLTYFQNEAQLEKSRLLSDRFSAERPKGSFSTLEIQRTEQGDSAMYLCASSSGLADNTGELFFGEGSRLTVL.

This sequence joins TRBV7-9 and TRBJ2-3, with D perhaps matching TRBD2 (6 bases). Germline values: CDR1 SEHNR, CDR2 FQNEAQ (reference sequence). The CDR3 runs to 14 residues. V was trimmed by 3 bases and J by 3 bases, leaving 10 bases between them. CDR3 sequence (DNA): TGTGCCAGCAGCTTTGCGGGGCCAACAGATACGCAGTATTTT. Protein: CASSFAGPTDTQYF.

The genes are TRBV11-2 and TRBJ2-6, with D perhaps TRBD1 (6 bases). Germline V lookup: CDR1 SGHAT, CDR2 FQNNGV. This CDR3 comprises 15 residues. V was cut by 4 bases and J by 1 base, with 8 bases left in between. The CDR3: CASSSTGSGANVLTF. The CDR3 nucleotides are TGTGCCAGCAGCTCAACAGGGTCTGGGGCCAACGTCCTGACTTTC.

The V gene is TRBV6-5, the J gene TRBJ2-1; 13 nucleotides line up with TRBD2. The V gene's germline CDR1 is MNHEY and CDR2 SVGAGI. This CDR3 region has 15 residues. Trimming removed 5 bases from V and 8 bases from J; junction bases left unmatched: 6. The CDR3 DNA reads as TGTGCCAGCAGTCCCGGGACTAGCGGGATCGATGAGCAGTTCTTC. Its protein is CASSPGTSGIDEQFF.

Of note for this clone: Other DNA sequences in this specimen translate into the identical CDR3. V and J are TRBV7-9 and TRBJ2-5; D may be TRBD1 or TRBD2 (6 bases each). V dropped 9 bases and J dropped 5 bases, with 10 bases sitting between them. The CDR3 is made up of 11 amino acids. Looked up from germline, CDR1 is SEHNR and CDR2 is FQNEAQ (reference sequence). In DNA form, the CDR3 reads TGTGCCAGTGGAGGGGGTGAGACCCAGTACTTC. Translation: CASGGGETQYF.

The gene calls are TRBV11-3 and TRBJ2-1; D may be TRBD1 (7 bases). The CDR3 has 15 amino acids. Per germline, CDR1 SGHNT and CDR2 YENEEA. V shed 0 bases and J shed 9 bases, with 15 bases lying between them. The CDR3 protein is CASSLDLQGRGEQFF. In DNA form, the CDR3 reads TGTGCCAGCAGCTTAGACTTACAGGGGCGGGGTGAGCAGTTCTTC.